Listed here are 31 T cell receptor beta chains from one sample, sequenced in a study of cytomegalovirus exposure and HLA in healthy donors. Use of 60 Vbeta and 13 Jbeta primers characterized the PCR. This table comes from immunoSEQ multiplex PCR, and its TCRdb copy is limited to in-frame clones, with some not included. The data contain about 220,000 clones, more than 60% of them singletons. The sequencing sample was made of PBMCs. All receptors derive from a woman aged 30 to 39 in good health and CMV-seronegative.

The genes are TRBV6-1 and TRBJ2-7, with 7 bases lining up with TRBD1. The germline gives CDR1 MNHNS, CDR2 SASEGT. The ends lost 5 bases at V and 0 bases at J; junction bases unmatched: 7. The CDR3 covers 15 residues. The CDR3 is CASSSGQAISYEQYF. DNA of the CDR3: TGTGCCAGCAGTTCCGGACAGGCCATCTCCTACGAGCAGTACTTC.

This clone was recorded once. This chain links TRBV7-8 with TRBJ2-1; 9 bases match TRBD2. Germline CDR1 reads SGHVS; CDR2 reads FQNEAQ. The V gene end was trimmed by 5 bases and the J gene end by 0 bases; junction bases not matched to a gene: 11. The CDR3 consists of 18 residues. The CDR3 reads CASSPSEGLADSYNEQFF. DNA of the CDR3: TGTGCCAGCAGCCCCTCGGAGGGACTAGCTGACTCCTACAATGAGCAGTTCTTC. Complete variable domain (other parts from reference TRBV7-8 and TRBJ2-1): GAGVSQSPRYKVAKRGQDVALRCDPISGHVSLFWYQQALGQGPEFLTYFQNEAQLDKSGLPSDRFFAERPEGSVSTLKIQRTQQEDSAVYLCASSPSEGLADSYNEQFFGPGTRLTVL.

The gene calls are TRBV27 and TRBJ1-1; a weak D match, TRBD1 (6 bases). Trimming shortened V by 1 base and J by 1 base, and 7 bases separated the two germline ends. CDR1 and CDR2 from the germline V gene are MNHEY and SMNVEV (reference sequence). The CDR3 sequence is 14 residues long. For the CDR3, the DNA is TGTGCCAGCAGTTTATTACAGGGGAACACTGAAGCTTTCTTT. Translation: CASSLLQGNTEAFF.

The rearrangement uses TRBV7-3 and TRBJ2-7; D perhaps matches TRBD1 (5 bases). The CDR3 totals 15 residues. Trimming removed 2 bases from V and 2 bases from J, with 13 bases in between. Germline V lookup: CDR1 SGHTA, CDR2 FQGTGA. The CDR3 sequence is CASSLVVGRAYEQYF. In DNA, the CDR3 is TGTGCCAGCAGCTTAGTAGTAGGCAGGGCCTACGAGCAGTACTTC.

CDR3 nucleotide sequence: TGTGCCGCTTGGGCGATGAACACTGAAGCTTTCTTT. Encoded protein: CAAWAMNTEAFF. The rearrangement links TRBV27 to TRBJ1-1, with unresolved D. The V gene's germline CDR1 is MNHEY and CDR2 SMNVEV (reference sequence). The V end was cut by 11 bases, the J end by 0 bases, with 10 bases between. The CDR3 has 12 residues.

The chain combines TRBV5-1 with TRBJ2-2; D possibly corresponds to TRBD2 (6 bases). Germline assignment: CDR1 SGHRS and CDR2 YFSETQ. Trimming removed 0 bases at V and 5 bases at J, with 20 bases between. The CDR3 totals 18 residues. The CDR3 bases are TGCGCCAGCAGCTTGGAGGGGCTTAGCGGTTGGGGAACCGGGGAGCTGTTTTTT. Residues: CASSLEGLSGWGTGELFF.

The chain uses TRBV7-3 and TRBJ2-7, with 7 bases aligning to TRBD2. V shed 0 bases, J shed 6 bases, and the junction held 5 bases outside the gene matches. The CDR3 covers 14 residues. Germline CDR1 SGHTA, CDR2 FQGTGA. The CDR3 spells CASSLTVSGSEQYF. The CDR3 region has the DNA TGTGCCAGCAGCTTAACGGTTAGCGGGTCCGAGCAGTACTTC. The variable domain in full, completed from reference TRBV7-3 and TRBJ2-7, reads GAGVSQTPSNKVTEKGKYVELRCDPISGHTALYWYRQSLGQGPEFLIYFQGTGAADDSGLPNDRFFAVRPEGSVSTLKIQRTERGDSAVYLCASSLTVSGSEQYFGPGTRLTVT.

This clone was seen only a few times. The gene calls are TRBV30 and TRBJ1-2; D is unclear. The germline gives CDR1 GTSNPN, CDR2 SVGIG (reference sequence). This CDR3 has 12 residues. V lost 0 bases to trimming and J lost 4 bases, with 6 bases between them. In DNA form, the CDR3 reads TGTGCCTGGAGTGTAGAGGGCTATGGCTACACCTTC. Protein sequence: CAWSVEGYGYTF.

The chain joins TRBV5-5 to TRBJ2-5, with 8 bases matching TRBD1. TRBJ2-7 matches the DNA end more closely, so the J call is doubtful. This CDR3 comprises 14 residues. Germline loops: CDR1 SGHKS, CDR2 YYEKEE (reference sequence). The CDR3, as DNA: TGTGCCAGCAGCCGCAGACAGGGGCTCCACGAGCAGTACTTC. Protein product: CASSRRQGLHEQYF.

CDR3 DNA: TGTGCCAGCAGCCTGGACAGGGGGAAAGCAGATACGCAGTATTTT. This codes for CASSLDRGKADTQYF. This chain uses TRBV5-6 with TRBJ2-3; 10 positions match TRBD1. This CDR3 has 15 residues. V shed 4 bases and J 4 bases; nucleotides not matched to a gene: 6. Germline CDR1 SGHDT, CDR2 YYEEEE.

The gene calls are TRBV9 and TRBJ1-1, with a weak D call TRBD1 (5 bases). Germline lookup yields CDR1 SGDLS and CDR2 YYNGEE. Trimming removed 4 bases from V and 0 bases from J, with 13 bases in between. This CDR3 region has 15 residues. CDR3 nucleotides: TGTGCCAGCAGCTTCAGGACGGACATGAACACTGAAGCTTTCTTT. Residues: CASSFRTDMNTEAFF.

The rearrangement joins TRBV19 to TRBJ1-1; D gene ambiguous. Trimming removed 4 bases from V and 1 base from J, with 4 bases in between. CDR1 is LNHDA, CDR2 SQIVND, per germline (reference sequence). The length of the CDR3 is 12 residues. The CDR3 DNA reads TGTGCCAGTAGTAACACGAACACTGAAGCTTTCTTT. Translation: CASSNTNTEAFF.

This clone was seen a single time. The J gene is TRBJ2-1, the V gene TRBV2; a possible D gene is TRBD1 (6 bases). The CDR3 extends over 15 amino acids. CDR1 is SNHLY, CDR2 FYNNEI, per germline. V was clipped by 7 bases and J by 0 bases, with 13 bases between them. The CDR3 spells CASTRQASSYNEQFF. In nucleotides, the CDR3 is TGTGCCAGCACCAGACAGGCAAGCTCCTACAATGAGCAGTTCTTC.

The gene calls are TRBV4-1 and TRBJ1-4; D gene unclear. Germline-derived CDR1 and CDR2 are MGHRA and YSYEKL. The CDR3 extends over 16 amino acids. Trimming stripped 3 bases from V and 8 bases from J, with 19 bases between. The CDR3 loop reads CASSQMRAAPGEKLFF. The CDR3 nucleotides read TGCGCCAGCAGCCAGATGCGGGCTGCGCCCGGCGAAAAACTGTTTTTT.

This chain connects TRBV12-5 to TRBJ2-3; weak D call: TRBD1 (6 bases). V gave up 1 base and J gave up 2 bases, with 10 bases separating them. The length of the CDR3 is 15 residues. Germline V gene lookup returns CDR1 LGHNT and CDR2 FRNRAP. The CDR3 DNA is TGTGCTAGTGGTTTGGCCCGGGACAACACAGATACGCAGTATTTT. Translated, it gives CASGLARDNTDTQYF.

The genes are TRBV6-5 and TRBJ2-5; TRBD2 agrees at 10 bases. Germline CDR1 MNHEY, CDR2 SVGAGI. The J segment lost 4 bases and the V segment lost 3 bases, leaving 8 bases of the junction unmatched. The CDR3 length is 16 residues. CDR3 in amino acids: CASSYIAGGLRETQYF. For the CDR3, the DNA is TGTGCCAGCAGTTATATAGCGGGAGGCCTCCGAGAGACCCAGTACTTC.

The rearrangement links TRBV7-3 to TRBJ2-5, with D maybe TRBD1 (5 bases). The CDR3 contains 14 residues. The V and J ends lost 4 bases and 5 bases respectively, with 14 bases between them. The germline V gene has CDR1 SGHTA and CDR2 FQGTGA. CDR3 coding DNA: TGTGCCAGCAGCTCCCTAGGGGTAGGGGAGACCCAGTACTTC. Translation: CASSSLGVGETQYF.

A word on this clone: At one end, the junction sequence differs from germline, possibly due to a read error. V usage is TRBV7-9 and J usage is TRBJ2-7, with D maybe TRBD1 (6 bases). The CDR3 length is 14 residues. The V gene's germline CDR1 is SEHNR and CDR2 FQNEAQ (reference sequence). CDR3 residues: CSSSSAGTKYEQYF. The CDR3 bases are TGTTCCAGCAGCTCCGCCGGGACAAAATACGAGCAGTACTTC.

CDR3 in DNA: TGTGCCAGCAGCAGTAGCAGAGGTGGAAACACCATATATTTT. Amino acids: CASSSSRGGNTIYF. The chain employs TRBV4-2 and TRBJ1-3; D unresolved. CDR3 length: 14 residues. Germline-derived CDR1 and CDR2 are LGHNA and YNFKEQ. V was cut by 5 bases and J by 3 bases, with 11 bases left in between.

This clone came up a few times. This rearrangement joins TRBV27 to TRBJ2-1; D remains ambiguous. The CDR3 is 15 residues long. In germline, CDR1 is MNHEY, CDR2 SMNVEV (reference sequence). The V gene lost 2 bases and the J gene lost 0 bases, with 8 bases spanning the gap. In DNA, the CDR3 is TGTGCCAGCAGTTTAGCCGAGAGCTCCTACAATGAGCAGTTCTTC. Amino acid sequence: CASSLAESSYNEQFF.

This CDR3 reads CASKRLAYDTGELFF. CDR3 nucleotides: TGTGCCAGCAAAAGGCTAGCGTATGATACCGGGGAGCTGTTTTTT. The V and J genes are TRBV7-6 and TRBJ2-2; TRBD2 is a possible D gene (6 bases). CDR3 length: 15 residues. CDR1 is SGHVS and CDR2 is FNYEAQ in the germline V gene. V was trimmed by 7 bases and J by 5 bases, leaving 17 bases between them.

The CDR3 bases are TGTGCCAGCAGCCCCCGGGAGGTTGAGCAGTTCTTC. Amino acid sequence: CASSPREVEQFF. The chain has TRBV7-9 and TRBJ2-1, with 7 positions matching TRBD2. CDR3 length equals 12 residues. CDR1 SEHNR and CDR2 FQNEAQ come from the germline V gene (reference sequence). The V segment lost 5 bases and the J segment 9 bases; nucleotides outside the gene matches: 4. Full variable domain (outside the CDR3, taken from reference TRBV7-9 and TRBJ2-1): DTGVSQNPRHKITKRGQNVTFRCDPISEHNRLYWYRQTLGQGPEFLTYFQNEAQLEKSRLLSDRFSAERPKGSFSTLEIQRTEQGDSAMYLCASSPREVEQFFGPGTRLTVL.

This chain joins TRBV19 and TRBJ2-1; 9 positions match TRBD2. This CDR3 comprises 15 residues. With V trimmed by 5 bases and J by 3 bases, 5 bases remained unmatched. Germline V CDR1 and CDR2: LNHDA, SQIVND (reference sequence). The CDR3 region has the DNA TGTGCCAGTAGTTGGCAGCGGGAGGACTACAATGAGCAGTTCTTC. It encodes CASSWQREDYNEQFF. The whole variable domain, remainder taken from reference TRBV19 and TRBJ2-1, is DGGITQSPKYLFRKEGQNVTLSCEQNLNHDAMYWYRQDPGQGLRLIYYSQIVNDFQKGDIAEGYSVSREKKESFPLTVTSAQKNPTAFYLCASSWQREDYNEQFFGPGTRLTVL.

This chain uses TRBV30 with TRBJ1-1; no clear D gene. The germline V gene has CDR1 GTSNPN and CDR2 SVGIG (reference sequence). The CDR3 consists of 14 residues. V was cut by 4 bases and J by 0 bases, with 12 bases left in between. The CDR3 sequence is CAWTPQSMNTEAFF. Here the CDR3 DNA reads TGTGCCTGGACCCCACAGTCTATGAACACTGAAGCTTTCTTT.

This clone was seen once. The CDR3 nucleotides are TGTGCCAGCAGTTACTCGCGGCGACTACCCAATCAGCCCCAGCATTTT. It specifies CASSYSRRLPNQPQHF. V is TRBV6-6 and J is TRBJ1-5; D ambiguous. The V end was cut by 0 bases, the J end by 3 bases, with 12 bases between. This CDR3 comprises 16 residues. Germline CDR1 MNHNY, CDR2 SVGAGI (reference sequence).

V gene TRBV7-9 combines with J gene TRBJ2-1, with 8 positions matching TRBD1. The CDR3 is 13 amino acids. The germline V gene has CDR1 SEHNR and CDR2 FQNEAQ (reference sequence). V dropped 3 bases and J dropped 7; count of bases not matched to a gene: 2. The CDR3 DNA is TGTGCCAGCAGCTTCACAGGGGGGAATGAGCAGTTCTTC. Protein product: CASSFTGGNEQFF.

This clone was detected once. V gene TRBV5-1 combines with J gene TRBJ1-2, with a possible D match to TRBD1 (5 bases). Looked up from germline, CDR1 is SGHRS and CDR2 is YFSETQ. Trimming took off 2 bases at V and 3 bases at J, with 14 bases between the two ends. The CDR3 length is 15 residues. The CDR3 region is CASSFDGGLDYGYTF. CDR3 nucleotides: TGCGCCAGCAGCTTTGACGGGGGGTTGGACTATGGCTACACCTTC.

This clone was seen a few times. The gene calls are TRBV2 and TRBJ2-1; 8 bases align to TRBD1. Germline V gene lookup returns CDR1 SNHLY and CDR2 FYNNEI. The CDR3 covers 13 residues. V was pared by 5 bases and J by 6 bases, with 3 bases of the junction left unmatched. The CDR3 protein is CASSMDRVNEQFF. For the CDR3, the DNA is TGTGCCAGCAGTATGGACAGGGTCAATGAGCAGTTCTTC.

The J gene is TRBJ2-2, the V gene TRBV29-1; possibly TRBD1 for D (5 bases). The CDR3 has 14 amino acids. The V end was cut by 2 bases, the J end by 2 bases, with 9 bases between. Germline assignment: CDR1 SQVTM and CDR2 ANQGSEA. The CDR3 bases are TGCAGCGTTGAAAAGACAGCAAACACCGGGGAGCTGTTTTTT. Its protein is CSVEKTANTGELFF.

V usage is TRBV12-5 and J usage is TRBJ1-5; D is unclear. The V and J ends lost 1 base and 6 bases respectively, with 10 bases between them. This CDR3 has 14 amino acids. Germline-derived CDR1 and CDR2 are LGHNT and FRNRAP. The CDR3 region is CASGLAAEVQPQHF. The CDR3 region has the DNA TGTGCTAGTGGTTTGGCCGCTGAGGTTCAGCCCCAGCATTTT. The full variable domain, with the rest looked up from reference TRBV12-5 and TRBJ1-5, is DARVTQTPRHKVTEMGQEVTMRCQPILGHNTVFWYRQTMMQGLELLAYFRNRAPLDDSGMPKDRFSAEMPDATLATLKIQPSEPRDSAVYFCASGLAAEVQPQHFGDGTRLSIL.

The chain carries TRBV5-1 and TRBJ2-5; 9 nucleotides line up with TRBD2. This CDR3 comprises 15 residues. The V gene end was trimmed by 0 bases and the J gene end by 5 bases; junction bases not matched to a gene: 5. Germline V CDR1 and CDR2: SGHRS, YFSETQ. The CDR3 region is CASSLEAGGGETQYF. DNA of the CDR3: TGCGCCAGCAGCTTGGAGGCGGGAGGGGGGGAGACCCAGTACTTC.